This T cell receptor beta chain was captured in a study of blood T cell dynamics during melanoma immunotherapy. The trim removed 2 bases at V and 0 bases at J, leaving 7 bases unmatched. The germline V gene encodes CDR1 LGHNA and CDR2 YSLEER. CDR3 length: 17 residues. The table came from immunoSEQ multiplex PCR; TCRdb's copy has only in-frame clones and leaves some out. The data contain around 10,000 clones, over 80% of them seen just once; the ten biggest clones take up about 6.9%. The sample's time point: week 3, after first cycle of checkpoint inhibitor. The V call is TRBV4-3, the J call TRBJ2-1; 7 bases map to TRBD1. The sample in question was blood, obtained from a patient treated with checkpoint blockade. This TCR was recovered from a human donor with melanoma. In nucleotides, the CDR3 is TGCGCCAGCAGCCAACAAATGGGGGACAGCTCCTACAATGAGCAGTTCTTC. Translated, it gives CASSQQMGDSSYNEQFF.